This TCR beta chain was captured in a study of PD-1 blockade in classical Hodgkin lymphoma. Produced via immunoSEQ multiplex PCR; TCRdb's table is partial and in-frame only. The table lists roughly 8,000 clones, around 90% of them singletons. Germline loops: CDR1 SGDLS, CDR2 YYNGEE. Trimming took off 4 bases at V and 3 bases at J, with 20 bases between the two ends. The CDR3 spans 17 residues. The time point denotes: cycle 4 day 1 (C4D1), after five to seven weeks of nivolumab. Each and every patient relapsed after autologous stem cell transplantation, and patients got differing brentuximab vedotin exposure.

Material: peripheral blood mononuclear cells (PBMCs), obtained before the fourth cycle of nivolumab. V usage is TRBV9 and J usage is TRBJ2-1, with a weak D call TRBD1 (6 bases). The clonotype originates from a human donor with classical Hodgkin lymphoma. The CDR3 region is CASSTSLGDKLYNEQFF. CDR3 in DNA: TGTGCCAGCAGCACCTCCCTGGGGGACAAGCTCTACAATGAGCAGTTCTTC.